One T cell receptor (beta chain) is described in this entry. Trimming removed 4 bases from V and 10 bases from J; junction bases left unmatched: 6. Germline-derived CDR1 and CDR2 are LGHDT and YNNKEL (reference sequence). This CDR3 spans 13 amino acids. Under the authors' procedure: Amplification with reference gene primers provided the estimates of nucleated cell counts. TCRdb keeps only in-frame clones here, not all; method: immunoSEQ multiplex PCR. That table furnishes V, J and clone size, whereas the DNA furnished D and trimming. The table has roughly 120,000 clones, about 83% seen once; the top ten hold around 4.2%. The sample originates from a study of blood T cell repertoires in COVID-19. Study summary: Collection of acute and convalescent COVID-19 samples took place in the United States, Italy and Spain. Sample material is recorded as cDNA or gDNA derived from T cells, B-cell-depleted T cells, or PBMCs.

Sequencing input: peripheral blood. The rearrangement joins TRBV3-1 (or the pseudogene TRBV3-2) to TRBJ2-1; 8 bases fit TRBD1. The clonotype comes from a man in his 60s with acute or convalescent COVID-19. CDR3 loop: CASSRDRGGEQFF. The CDR3, as DNA: TGTGCCAGCAGCCGTGACAGGGGCGGGGAGCAGTTCTTC.